Below are 27 T cell receptor beta chains sequenced from a single sample in a study of monozygotic twins with inflammatory bowel disease (dated 2019 in TCRdb). Library preparation was by 5' RACE. For sequencing, an Illumina HiSeq 2500 was employed. One entry per CDR3 protein sequence results from the TCRdb reprocessing of the reads, with DNA left out. The data table for this sample lists fewer than 450,000 distinct CDR3 sequences. The biggest ten clones account for around 2.6% of the sample. Sequencing used blood. These receptor sequences come from a human donor with ulcerative colitis or Crohn's disease, or a healthy co-twin of an affected twin (not recorded which).

This chain uses TRBV20-1 with TRBJ1-2; TCRdb names TRBD1, which stays unverified in the absence of DNA. Germline V gene sequence: CDR1 DFQATT, CDR2 SNEGSKA (reference sequence). The length of the CDR3 is 14 residues. The CDR3 sequence: CSASDRVAVGGYTF.

CDR3 sequence reads: CASSPRTEPVSNQPQHF. The V gene is TRBV27, the J gene TRBJ1-5; the D call of TRBD1 rests on TCRdb alone, since no DNA is present to check it. Looked up from germline, CDR1 is MNHEY and CDR2 is SMNVEV (reference sequence). CDR3 length: 17 residues.

This chain joins TRBV29-1 and TRBJ2-3; TCRdb's assignment of TRBD1 cannot be checked, as there is no DNA. This CDR3 comprises 12 residues. Looked up from germline, CDR1 is SQVTM and CDR2 is ANQGSEA. This CDR3 reads CSSRARADTQYF.

The CDR3 here is CASSLTGHRAYEQYF. This rearrangement joins TRBV7-2 to TRBJ2-7; TCRdb's D call of TRBD1 is untestable without DNA. Germline assignment: CDR1 SGHTA and CDR2 FQGNSA. This CDR3 has 15 amino acids.

The chain combines TRBV7-2 with TRBJ2-3; TCRdb's D call, TRBD1, is unchecked because there is no DNA. Germline lookup yields CDR1 SGHTA and CDR2 FQGNSA. This CDR3 has 16 residues. This chain's CDR3 is CASSLGIGTTTDTQYF.

This chain links TRBV7-6 with TRBJ2-1. Germline CDR1 is SGHVS and CDR2 is FNYEAQ. The CDR3 contains 15 residues. The chain's CDR3 is CASSSTGSSYNEQFF.

The rearrangement joins TRBV9 to TRBJ1-1; TCRdb lists TRBD1, though no DNA is available to test this call. Germline V gene sequence: CDR1 SGDLS, CDR2 YYNGEE. The CDR3 has 14 amino acids. CDR3 sequence: CASSGDIMNTEAFF.

V is TRBV14 and J is TRBJ2-1; lacking DNA, the TRBD2 call made by TCRdb goes unchecked. CDR1 and CDR2 from the germline V gene are SGHDN and FVKESK. This CDR3 comprises 16 residues. This CDR3 reads CASSQDRLAGTDEQFF.

The chain employs TRBV7-2 and TRBJ1-2; with no DNA, the TCRdb D assignment of TRBD1 cannot be verified. The CDR3 runs 14 residues. Per germline, CDR1 SGHTA and CDR2 FQGNSA. This CDR3 reads CASSLTGGASGYTF.

CDR3 sequence: CASSFWGQPYNEQFF. This rearrangement joins TRBV5-1 to TRBJ2-1; the TCRdb call, TRBD1, lacks DNA for checking. The CDR3 runs 15 residues. Germline CDR1 SGHRS, CDR2 YFSETQ.

The chain is built from TRBV6-1 and TRBJ2-7; TCRdb's D gene call, TRBD1, goes unchecked for lack of DNA. This CDR3 comprises 13 residues. Germline values: CDR1 MNHNS, CDR2 SASEGT. CDR3 sequence: CASSEVGHYEQYF.

The rearrangement joins TRBV7-2 to TRBJ1-5. The germline CDR1 and CDR2 sequences are SGHTA and FQGNSA. The CDR3 runs 15 residues. The chain's CDR3 is CASSPMGGGDQPQHF.

The rearrangement links TRBV4-1 to TRBJ2-7; TCRdb indicates TRBD2, and absent DNA this call remains unverified. Germline V lookup: CDR1 MGHRA, CDR2 YSYEKL. The CDR3 contains 16 residues. CDR3 in amino acids: CASSQGGPRGSYEQYF.

The rearrangement joins TRBV6-2 or TRBV6-3 to TRBJ2-2; TCRdb reports TRBD2, a call that lacks DNA to check it against. CDR1 and CDR2 (germline): MNHEY, SVGEGT. The CDR3 runs to 18 residues. The CDR3 loop reads CASSTLPRQNQRAGELFF.

This chain joins TRBV20-1 and TRBJ2-3; TCRdb names TRBD1, which stays unverified in the absence of DNA. This CDR3 spans 14 amino acids. CDR1 is DFQATT and CDR2 is SNEGSKA in the germline V gene (reference sequence). CDR3 amino acids: CTLAGGIPTDTQYF.

The chain employs TRBV6-1 and TRBJ2-1. This CDR3 spans 15 amino acids. Germline V CDR1 and CDR2: MNHNS, SASEGT. CDR3 residues: CASSDRYIGYNEQFF.

The CDR3 sequence: CASSYSAGDEKLFF. The chain is built from TRBV6-5 and TRBJ1-4. This CDR3 has 14 amino acids. CDR1 MNHEY and CDR2 SVGAGI come from the germline V gene.

J is TRBJ1-4 and V is TRBV15; TCRdb indicates TRBD1, and absent DNA this call remains unverified. CDR3 length: 15 residues. The germline V gene encodes CDR1 LNHNV and CDR2 YYDKDF (reference sequence). CDR3 loop: CATSVGQGQNEKLFF.

V gene TRBV20-1 combines with J gene TRBJ2-5; as DNA is missing, the TRBD1 call by TCRdb cannot be tested. This CDR3 has 15 amino acids. Germline lookup yields CDR1 DFQATT and CDR2 SNEGSKA (reference sequence). The CDR3 is CSASQARGGRETQYF.

This chain's CDR3 is CASSSLAGGLGEQFF. The chain carries TRBV6-2 or TRBV6-3 and TRBJ2-1; TCRdb selects TRBD2, and the lack of DNA leaves this call unchecked. This CDR3 spans 15 amino acids. Germline V CDR1 and CDR2: MNHEY, SVGEGT.

The V and J genes are TRBV29-1 and TRBJ1-2; no DNA is available, so the TRBD1 call from TCRdb remains unchecked. Germline assignment: CDR1 SQVTM and CDR2 ANQGSEA. CDR3 length: 12 residues. Here the CDR3 reads CSAKGQGDGYTF.

The rearrangement links TRBV29-1 to TRBJ2-3; TCRdb lists TRBD1, though no DNA is available to test this call. Germline V gene sequence: CDR1 SQVTM, CDR2 ANQGSEA. The CDR3 is 15 residues long. This CDR3 is CSVEDPSRGTDTQYF.

The chain combines TRBV6-5 with TRBJ2-7; TCRdb picks TRBD1, but there is no DNA to check that call. Germline V lookup: CDR1 MNHEY, CDR2 SVGAGI. This CDR3 is 14 amino acids long. The CDR3 here is CASSSPGPTYEQYF.

This rearrangement joins TRBV20-1 to TRBJ2-3; without DNA, the TCRdb call of TRBD1 cannot be checked. The germline CDR1 and CDR2 sequences are DFQATT and SNEGSKA (reference sequence). There are 15 residues in the CDR3. CDR3 loop: CSAENRRISTDTQYF.

The CDR3 spells CASSERASGGATDTQYF. This sequence joins TRBV10-2 and TRBJ2-3; lacking DNA, the TRBD2 call made by TCRdb goes unchecked. Germline CDR1 is WSHSY and CDR2 is SAAADI. The CDR3 contains 17 residues.

V gene TRBV7-9 combines with J gene TRBJ1-1; as DNA is missing, the TRBD1 call by TCRdb cannot be tested. This CDR3 region has 13 residues. Germline CDR1 is SEHNR and CDR2 is FQNEAQ (reference sequence). CDR3 residues: CASSFRESTEAFF.

V and J are TRBV6-1 and TRBJ2-7. The germline V gene encodes CDR1 MNHNS and CDR2 SASEGT. This CDR3 has 16 residues. The CDR3 loop is CASSQNRPVTTYEQYF.